This is a list of T cell receptor beta chains from one sample in a study of regulatory T cells in long-lasting Graves disease. TCRdb reanalysed the multiplex PCR reads using MiXCR and keeps one entry per CDR3 protein. Of hundreds of thousands of distinct CDR3 sequences listed, roughly 13% are singletons. A further study also used this sample, focusing on T cells in Graves' hyperthyroidism and ophthalmopathy.

Sequencing was performed on peripheral blood mononuclear cells (PBMCs), taken at new diagnosis, from a patient treated with antithyroid drugs. The receptors were gathered from a man aged 30 to 39 with Graves disease. Each CDR3 is given with its conserved first and last residue. D genes are given only for firm matches. For some rows the clone size is stated as once, few or many, or as a class when expanded; others skip it.

J,size,V,D,CDR3,DNA
TRBJ2-3,many,TRBV20-1,TRBD2,CSAYPGGRLDTQYF,TGCAGTGCTTACCCTGGCGGGAGGTTAGATACGCAGTATTTT
TRBJ2-7,few,TRBV11-1,.,CASSLVGDEGEQYF,TGTGCCAGCAGCTTAGTGGGTGACGAGGGCGAGCAGTACTTC
TRBJ1-2,.,TRBV30,TRBD1,CAWDGVGTGIYYGYTF,TGTGCCTGGGATGGGGTTGGGACAGGGATTTACTATGGCTACACCTTC
TRBJ1-4,many,TRBV10-3,.,CAISEVGADGEKLFF,TGTGCCATCAGTGAGGTCGGGGCAGATGGTGAAAAACTGTTTTTT
TRBJ1-2,many,TRBV7-2,TRBD1,CASHDGTGGYGYTF,TGTGCCAGCCACGACGGGACAGGGGGCTATGGCTACACCTTC
TRBJ1-1,.,TRBV12-3/TRBV12-4,.,CASELNTEAFF,TGTGCCAGCGAGTTGAACACTGAAGCTTTCTTT
TRBJ2-7,.,TRBV5-1,TRBD2,CASSTISGREEQYF,TGTGCCAGCAGTACGATTAGCGGGAGAGAGGAGCAGTACTTC
TRBJ1-5,many,TRBV11-2,.,CASSLEGDGNQPQHF,TGTGCCAGCAGCTTAGAGGGGGATGGCAATCAGCCCCAGCATTTT
TRBJ1-1,many,TRBV7-9,.,CASSRDEPGAFF,TGTGCCAGCAGTCGGGACGAACCTGGAGCTTTCTTT
TRBJ1-3,few,TRBV7-9,.,CASSFMLNTIYF,TGTGCCAGCAGCTTCATGTTAAACACCATATATTTT
TRBJ1-1,many,TRBV2,TRBD1,CASRVGQRLEAFF,TGTGCCAGCAGGGTGGGACAGAGACTTGAAGCTTTCTTT
TRBJ2-2,.,TRBV24-1,.,CATGGTNTGELFF,TGTGCCACGGGGGGTACGAACACCGGGGAGCTGTTTTTT
TRBJ1-4,many,TRBV2,TRBD1,CASRGQGALGEKLFF,TGTGCCAGCAGGGGACAGGGGGCGCTGGGTGAAAAACTGTTTTTT
TRBJ1-1,few,TRBV5-8,.,CASSYPTEAFF,TGTGCCAGCAGCTACCCGACTGAAGCTTTCTTT
TRBJ2-1,many,TRBV6-2/TRBV6-3,.,CASTDRDRRVNEQFF,TGTGCCAGCACCGACCGGGACCGGCGGGTCAATGAGCAGTTCTTC
TRBJ2-3,many,TRBV6-2/TRBV6-3,TRBD1,CASNPRQGVSDTQYF,TGTGCCAGCAATCCGAGACAGGGGGTTTCAGATACGCAGTATTTT
TRBJ2-2,.,TRBV6-2/TRBV6-3,.,CASYSGQLNTGELFF,TGTGCCAGCTATTCAGGTCAACTGAACACCGGGGAGCTGTTTTTT
TRBJ2-7,.,TRBV6-1,TRBD1,CASSAQGEAYEQYF,TGTGCCAGCAGTGCACAGGGGGAAGCCTACGAGCAGTACTTC
TRBJ2-7,.,TRBV19,.,CASRPGLLGEQYF,TGTGCCAGTAGACCGGGACTCTTGGGGGAGCAGTACTTC
TRBJ2-7,many,TRBV27,.,CASSNTLTYEQYF,TGTGCCAGCTCCAACACATTAACCTACGAGCAGTACTTC
TRBJ1-2,.,TRBV5-1,.,CASSSNQLQGYGYTF,TGCGCCAGCAGCTCGAATCAACTACAGGGCTATGGCTACACCTTC
TRBJ2-3,many,TRBV12-3/TRBV12-4,TRBD2,CASSLRAGDADTQYF,TGTGCCAGCAGTTTAAGGGCGGGAGACGCAGATACGCAGTATTTT
TRBJ1-4,many,TRBV7-9,.,CASSALGTNEKLFF,TGTGCCAGCAGTGCCCTGGGGACAAATGAAAAACTGTTTTTT
TRBJ2-3,many,TRBV27,.,CASSGLARGTQYF,TGTGCCAGCAGTGGACTTGCCCGGGGTACGCAGTATTTT
TRBJ2-1,.,TRBV6-1,.,CATQGPAYNEQFF,TGTGCCACCCAGGGACCAGCTTACAATGAGCAGTTCTTC
TRBJ1-1,.,TRBV5-5,.,CASSLEEFEAFF,TGTGCCAGCAGCTTAGAGGAATTTGAAGCTTTCTTT
TRBJ1-2,few,TRBV19,.,CASSPARNQGYGYTF,TGTGCCAGTAGTCCAGCAAGGAACCAGGGGTATGGCTACACCTTC
TRBJ1-3,many,TRBV2,.,CASFSQGTAGNTIYF,TGTGCCAGCTTTTCCCAGGGGACGGCTGGAAACACCATATATTTT
TRBJ2-1,few,TRBV4-1,.,CASSQDSPRDSPYNEQFF,TGTGCCAGCAGCCAGGACTCTCCGCGGGACTCGCCATACAATGAGCAGTTCTTC
TRBJ2-3,many,TRBV11-2,TRBD2,CASSPSQRESDTQYF,TGTGCCAGCAGCCCATCTCAGCGGGAGTCAGATACGCAGTATTTT
TRBJ2-7,many,TRBV3-1,.,CASSQAGPSYEQYF,TGTGCCAGCAGCCAAGCGGGTCCCTCCTACGAGCAGTACTTC
TRBJ2-3,many,TRBV5-1,TRBD2,CASSSLTSGTSTDTQYF,TGCGCCAGCAGCTCCTTGACTAGCGGGACTAGCACAGATACGCAGTATTTT